This T cell receptor (beta chain) was obtained from a study of cytomegalovirus exposure and HLA in healthy donors. Primers included in the PCR were 60 Vbeta and 13 Jbeta primers. Profiling relied on immunoSEQ multiplex PCR, and the TCRdb table lists in-frame clones only, not all of them. This sample has approximately 58,000 clones; around 83% occur once, and the top ten carry 3.5% to 5%. This CDR3 spans 13 amino acids. The V gene lost 2 bases and the J gene lost 2 bases, with 7 bases spanning the gap. From germline, CDR1 is SGHDT and CDR2 YYEEEE. This rearrangement joins TRBV5-6 to TRBJ1-1; D perhaps matches TRBD1 (5 bases). Source material: PBMCs. The sequence was collected from a man aged 25-40 years in good health and CMV-seronegative. CDR3 sequence (DNA): TGTGCCAGCAGCTTCAGGGCTAACACTGAAGCTTTCTTT. Translated, it gives CASSFRANTEAFF.